The TCR beta chain described here comes from a study of CD8+CD57+ T cells in acquired aplastic anemia. Whole-study context: Average DNA yield from sorted CD4+ and CD8+ cells was 3.2 ug. Broader study findings: The same twenty-nine CD8+ CDR3 sequences occurred in patients and in controls. Patients showed no significant difference from controls in CD8+ Simpson's diversity.

Genomic DNA acted as the template from which TCR beta VDJ combination and CDR3 sequence profiling were carried out. A single record per CDR3 protein comes from TCRdb applying MiXCR to the reads. The table includes roughly 180,000 distinct CDR3 sequences, around 50% detected once. The CDR3 consists of 16 residues. CDR1 SQVTM and CDR2 ANQGSEA come from the germline V gene. With V trimmed by 5 bases and J by 1 base, 7 bases remained unmatched. This clonotype was recorded a few times. Antigen: not known. Previously, flow cytometry had revealed CD8+CD57+ cell expansion in the patients chosen for sequencing.

The source of this sequence is a human donor with aplastic anemia. Sequencing was carried out using sorted CD4+, CD8+, or CD8+CD57+ T cells (not recorded which) from PBMCs. This rearrangement joins TRBV29-1 to TRBJ2-5, with 13 bases matching TRBD2. CDR3 residues: CSVRRTSGSIQETQYF. The CDR3 DNA reads TGCAGCGTTCGAAGGACTAGCGGGAGTATCCAAGAGACCCAGTACTTC.